These T cell receptor beta chains were read from a single sample in a study of T-cell memory formation after mild COVID-19. MiXCR, applied by TCRdb to the 5' RACE reads, yields one record per CDR3 protein. Of 250,000 to 300,000 distinct CDR3 sequences in the sample, over 15% were seen once. The specimen sequenced was PBMCs or a T cell subset sorted from them (not recorded which). These receptors were collected from a man younger than 30 who had mild COVID-19 (a few samples of this study predate the infection). Cell type and time point are not known. CDR3s include the opening cysteine and the closing phenylalanine or tryptophan. A D gene is named only where the DNA matches it firmly. Part of the rows lack a size; the others show once, few, many or a class for expanded clones.

.,TRBD1,15,TRBV28,TRBJ1-3,TGTGCCAGCAGTTTATTTCCAGGGGGTGGAAACACCATATATTTT,CASSLFPGGGNTIYF
.,.,16,TRBV7-3,TRBJ1-6,TGTGCCAGCAGCTTAAGGGGGATATCCTATAATTCACCACTCCACTTT,CASSLRGISYNSPLHF
many,.,16,TRBV12-3/TRBV12-4,TRBJ2-2,TGTGCCAGCGGCGATCCGGGACACAGAAACACCGGGGAGCTGTTTTTT,CASGDPGHRNTGELFF
few,.,14,TRBV9,TRBJ2-5,TGTGCCAGCAGCGTAATGGGAAGCCAAGAGACCCAGTACTTC,CASSVMGSQETQYF
.,.,13,TRBV12-3/TRBV12-4,TRBJ1-2,TGTGCCAGCAGATCTACAGGCAACTATGGCTACACCTTC,CASRSTGNYGYTF
once,.,14,TRBV7-9,TRBJ1-2,TGTGCCAGCAGCTTAAGTGGACGGCCGCATGGCTACACCTTC,CASSLSGRPHGYTF
.,.,14,TRBV11-3,TRBJ1-3,TGTGCCAGCAGTCGTCAGGGTGACGGAAACACCATATATTTT,CASSRQGDGNTIYF
.,TRBD2,13,TRBV6-5,TRBJ2-2,TGTGCCAGCAGCCCTAGCGGGAGATGGGAGCTGTTTTTT,CASSPSGRWELFF
few,TRBD1,17,TRBV18,TRBJ1-5,TGTGCCAGCTCACCTGTGGACAGGGTTGTGAGCAATCAGCCCCAGCATTTT,CASSPVDRVVSNQPQHF
few,.,13,TRBV24-1,TRBJ1-1,TGTGCCACCAGTGAACCCCTCGGCGGGAAGACTTTCTTT,CATSEPLGGKTFF
few,TRBD1,15,TRBV11-2,TRBJ2-1,TGTGCCAGCAGCACCTACAGGGGTGGGTACAATGAGCAGTTCTTC,CASSTYRGGYNEQFF
.,.,13,TRBV5-1,TRBJ1-5,TGCGCCAGCAGCTTGGCCGGGCGGGGGCCCCAGCATTTT,CASSLAGRGPQHF
.,.,12,TRBV20-1,TRBJ2-3,TGCAGTGCTAGAGCCTACACAGATACGCAGTATTTT,CSARAYTDTQYF
few,.,14,TRBV12-3/TRBV12-4,TRBJ1-6,TGTGCCAGCTTACCCTCGGGGACCAATTCACCCCTCCACTTT,CASLPSGTNSPLHF
.,.,15,TRBV7-2,TRBJ1-4,TGTGCCAGCAGCTTCCGCGCCGTCCGGGACGGCACTCTGTTTTTT,CASSFRAVRDGTLFF
many,.,17,TRBV20-1,TRBJ1-6,TGCAGTGCTAGAGATCCAAGACACAGGACCTATAATTCACCCCTCCACTTT,CSARDPRHRTYNSPLHF
.,.,14,TRBV6-2/TRBV6-3,TRBJ1-5,TGTGCCATTACGGACGGGCCCAATAATCAGCCCCAGCATTTT,CAITDGPNNQPQHF
.,.,15,TRBV7-3,TRBJ2-1,TGTGCCAGCAGCTTAAGGGGGCTACGAGGGAATGAGCAGTTCTTC,CASSLRGLRGNEQFF
few,.,15,TRBV18,TRBJ1-1,TGTGCCAGCTCACCACCGCGGGGGCGTGCGACTGAAGCTTTCTTT,CASSPPRGRATEAFF
.,TRBD1,15,TRBV2,TRBJ1-5,TGTGCCAGCAGTGAAGAGGGGACAGACAATCAGCCCCAGCATTTT,CASSEEGTDNQPQHF
few,.,15,TRBV7-8,TRBJ1-5,TGTGCCAGCAGCGCGCGGGGGACGGTGAATCAGCCCCAGCATTTT,CASSARGTVNQPQHF
few,.,12,TRBV7-9,TRBJ2-3,TGTGCCAGCAGCTTGCCAGGAGATACGCAGTATTTT,CASSLPGDTQYF
few,.,12,TRBV19,TRBJ1-1,TGTGCCAGTAGTATGAGGGGGGACAAGGCTTTCTTT,CASSMRGDKAFF
many,.,13,TRBV24-1,TRBJ2-1,TGTGCCACCAGTGATCCTTTTGGGGGCGTGCAGTTCTTC,CATSDPFGGVQFF